This TCR beta chain was identified in a study of vaccination effects on CD4 cells after COVID-19. ViraFEST used viral peptide pools to expand antigen-specific CD4+ T cells before sequencing. Once cultured for nine to ten days, the cells underwent separation to obtain CD4+ T cells. It was between March and December 2020 that the person had a SARS-CoV-2 infection confirmed by PCR. The researchers cultured roughly 2.2 million PBMC per well with 7.5 to 10 IU/ml IL-2 and 8 to 10 ug/ml peptides. The table came from immunoSEQ multiplex PCR; TCRdb's copy has only in-frame clones and leaves some out. The data contain approximately 70,000 clones, roughly two thirds of them singletons. This CDR3 contains 16 residues. Trimming took 1 base from V and 2 from J, leaving 14 bases between them. Germline V CDR1 and CDR2: SGHAT, FQNNGV. On this clone: Its specificity is unknown.

This sample comprised CD4+ T cells from PBMCs cultured with HIV peptides, obtained before COVID-19 vaccination. Noted subset: HIV-1 Nef peptide pool negative control/reference culture. This sequence was found in a human donor who had a prior SARS-CoV-2 infection. The chain employs TRBV11-2 and TRBJ2-5; a possible D gene is TRBD2 (6 bases). In DNA form, the CDR3 reads TGTGCCAGCAGCTTAGCTTTCACTAGCAGGCAAGAGACCCAGTACTTC. Translation: CASSLAFTSRQETQYF.